This entry is about one TCR beta chain. The sample belongs to a study of shared clonotypes between healthy human individuals. The genomic DNA of each subset was split evenly across several immunoSEQ plates. Per sorted-subset replicate PCR, input was approximately 0.2 ug DNA, representing tens of thousands of T cell genomes. Sequenced by immunoSEQ multiplex PCR; TCRdb stores in-frame clones only, minus some. There are over a million clones in the sample; 96% occur only once, and more than 0.9% lies in the top ten. Negatively enriched CD4+ T cells were divided by CD45RA into naive and memory. Sequencing was performed on naive CD4+ T cells sorted from blood. The subset here: CD45RA+ positively selected. The sequence was obtained from a man aged 30 to 39 in good health.

The DNA of the CDR3 is TGTGCCAGCAGCTTTGCGGGAGGGAGAAAAGATACGCAGTATTTT. This encodes CASSFAGGRKDTQYF. V and J are TRBV5-4 and TRBJ2-3; 9 nucleotides align to TRBD2. The V segment lost 2 bases and the J segment 5 bases; nucleotides outside the gene matches: 6. Germline CDR1 and CDR2: SGHNT and YYREEE (reference sequence). The length of the CDR3 is 15 residues.